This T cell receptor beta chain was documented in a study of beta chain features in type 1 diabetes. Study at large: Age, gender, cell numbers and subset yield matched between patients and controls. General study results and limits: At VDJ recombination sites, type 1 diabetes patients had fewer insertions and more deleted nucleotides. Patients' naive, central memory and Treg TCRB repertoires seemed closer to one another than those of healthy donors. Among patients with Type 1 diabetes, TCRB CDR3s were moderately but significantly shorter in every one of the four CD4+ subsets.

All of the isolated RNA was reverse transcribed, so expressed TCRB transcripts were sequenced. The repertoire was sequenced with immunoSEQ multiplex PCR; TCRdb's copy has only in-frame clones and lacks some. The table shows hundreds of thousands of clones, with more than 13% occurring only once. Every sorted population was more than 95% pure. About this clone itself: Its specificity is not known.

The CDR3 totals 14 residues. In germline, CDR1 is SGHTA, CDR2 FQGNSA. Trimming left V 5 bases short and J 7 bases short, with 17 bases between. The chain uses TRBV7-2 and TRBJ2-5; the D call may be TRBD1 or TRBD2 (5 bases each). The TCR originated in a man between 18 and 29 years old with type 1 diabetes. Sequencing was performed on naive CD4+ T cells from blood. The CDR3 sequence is CASSPSPGPGTQYF. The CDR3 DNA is TGTGCCAGCAGCCCCTCCCCGGGGCCGGGGACCCAGTACTTC.